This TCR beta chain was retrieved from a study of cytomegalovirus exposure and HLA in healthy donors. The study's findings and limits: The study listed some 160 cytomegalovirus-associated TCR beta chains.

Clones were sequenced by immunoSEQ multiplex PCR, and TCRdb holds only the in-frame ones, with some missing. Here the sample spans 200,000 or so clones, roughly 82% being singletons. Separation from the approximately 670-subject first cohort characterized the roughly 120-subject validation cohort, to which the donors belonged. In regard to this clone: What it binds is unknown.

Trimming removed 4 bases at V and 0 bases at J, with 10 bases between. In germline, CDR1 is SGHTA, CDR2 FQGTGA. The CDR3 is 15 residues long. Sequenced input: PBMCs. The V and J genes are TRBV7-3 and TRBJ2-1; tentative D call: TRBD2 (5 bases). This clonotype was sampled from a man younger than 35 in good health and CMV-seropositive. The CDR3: CASSSQRSSYNEQFF. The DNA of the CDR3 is TGTGCCAGCAGCTCCCAGCGGAGCTCCTACAATGAGCAGTTCTTC. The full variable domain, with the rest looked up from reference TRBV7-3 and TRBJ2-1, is GAGVSQTPSNKVTEKGKYVELRCDPISGHTALYWYRQSLGQGPEFLIYFQGTGAADDSGLPNDRFFAVRPEGSVSTLKIQRTERGDSAVYLCASSSQRSSYNEQFFGPGTRLTVL.